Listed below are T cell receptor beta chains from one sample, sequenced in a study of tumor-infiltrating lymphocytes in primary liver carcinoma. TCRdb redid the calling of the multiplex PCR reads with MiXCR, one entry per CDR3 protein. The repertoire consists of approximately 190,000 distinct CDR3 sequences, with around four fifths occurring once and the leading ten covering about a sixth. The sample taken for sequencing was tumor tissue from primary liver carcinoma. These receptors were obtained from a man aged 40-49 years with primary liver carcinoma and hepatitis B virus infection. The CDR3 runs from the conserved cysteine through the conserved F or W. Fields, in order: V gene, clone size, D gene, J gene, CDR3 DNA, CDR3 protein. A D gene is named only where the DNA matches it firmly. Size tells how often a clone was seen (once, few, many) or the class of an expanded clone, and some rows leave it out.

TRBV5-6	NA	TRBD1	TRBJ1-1	TGTGCTATCAGCGCACGACAGGGGCGGACTGAAGCTTTCTTT	CAISARQGRTEAFF
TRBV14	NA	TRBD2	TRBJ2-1	TGTGACAGCAGTGCTGTAGCGGGATGGGTAAACAATAAGCAGTTATTC	CDSSAVAGWVNNKQLF
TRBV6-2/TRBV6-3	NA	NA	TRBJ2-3	TGTGCCAGCAGCTCCGGGGTCCGCACAGACACGCAGTATTTT	CASSSGVRTDTQYF
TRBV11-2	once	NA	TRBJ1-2	TGTGCCAGCAACTTTGAAAGGGCAGGGTGCTACACCTTC	CASNFERAGCYTF
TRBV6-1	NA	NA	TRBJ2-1	TGTGCCAGCAGGGGGGACATGGGACGTAATGAACAGTTCTTT	CASRGDMGRNEQFF
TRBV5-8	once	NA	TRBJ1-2	TGTGCCAGCAGCCCGGGACAATACGGCGTCTATGGCCACACATTC	CASSPGQYGVYGHTF
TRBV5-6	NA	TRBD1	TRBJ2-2	TGTGCCAGCAGCCAAACCACAGGGGACGAGAACACCGGGGATCTGTTTTTT	CASSQTTGDENTGDLFF
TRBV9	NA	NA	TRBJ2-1	TGTGCCAGCAGCGTAGCCGAGTACAATGAGCAGTTCTTC	CASSVAEYNEQFF
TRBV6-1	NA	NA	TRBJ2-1	TGTGCCAACAGTGAGGGGATAGGGGAATCCAATGAGCAGTTCTTC	CANSEGIGESNEQFF
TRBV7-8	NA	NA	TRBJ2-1	TGTGCCAGCAGCGACACGGGGGCCCTACGGCTTGAGCAGTTCTTC	CASSDTGALRLEQFF
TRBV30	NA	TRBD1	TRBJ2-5	TGTGCCTTAGACACAGGGGGGACAGAGATCCAGTACTTC	CALDTGGTEIQYF
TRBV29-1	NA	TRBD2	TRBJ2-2	TGCAGCGATGGGACTAGCGCGGCGAACACCGGGGAGCTGTCCTTT	CSDGTSAANTGELSF
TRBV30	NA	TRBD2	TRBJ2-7	TGTACCTGGAGTTCCGGACTAGAGGGCGTGCAGTACTTC	CTWSSGLEGVQYF
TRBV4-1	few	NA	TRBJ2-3	TGCGCTAGCAGCATTGACAGGACAGATACGCAGTATTTT	CASSIDRTDTQYF
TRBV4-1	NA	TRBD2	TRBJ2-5	TGCGCCAGTAGCTCTTCAGGAGGCCCCGCTAGCGGCCTAGAGACCCAGTGCTTC	CASSSSGGPASGLETQCF
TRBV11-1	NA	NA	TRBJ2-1	TGTGTCAACAGCGTTGGCCTGAACAATGAACAGTTCTTC	CVNSVGLNNEQFF
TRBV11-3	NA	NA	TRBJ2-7	TGTACCAGCAGCCCTGGAGAAGGGGACCACAAGCAGTACTTC	CTSSPGEGDHKQYF
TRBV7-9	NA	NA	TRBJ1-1	TGTGCCATCAGCCCCCGGGGGATAGGAGGAATCACTGAAGCTTTCTTT	CAISPRGIGGITEAFF
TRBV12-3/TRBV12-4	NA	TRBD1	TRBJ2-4	TGTGCCAGCAGTGGGACAGATCTAGCCAAAAACATTCAGTATTTC	CASSGTDLAKNIQYF
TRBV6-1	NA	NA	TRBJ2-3	TGTGCCAGCAGTGAAATAGGAGGACAATACACAGATACGCAGAATTTT	CASSEIGGQYTDTQNF
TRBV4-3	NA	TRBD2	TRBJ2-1	TGCGCCACCAGCCAAGAGGCGGGGGTCGAGCTGTTCTTC	CATSQEAGVELFF
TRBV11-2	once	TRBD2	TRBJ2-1	TGTGCCAGGAGCTTAGATAGGGGCGGGAGGTTGTACAATGAGCAATTCTTC	CARSLDRGGRLYNEQFF
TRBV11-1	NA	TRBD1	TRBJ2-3	TGTGCCAACAGCTTAGAATCGGCAGGGGGCTCGGATACGCATTATTTT	CANSLESAGGSDTHYF
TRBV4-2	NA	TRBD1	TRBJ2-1	TGTGTCAGCAGACACGCCGGGGGACAGGGGAACAATAAGCAGTTCTTC	CVSRHAGGQGNNKQFF
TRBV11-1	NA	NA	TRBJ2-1	TGTGGCAGCAGCGTTGGCCTGAAGAATGAGGAGTTCTTC	CGSSVGLKNEEFF
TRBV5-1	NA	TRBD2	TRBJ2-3	TGCGCCAGTAGCTCCGGACTAGAAACAGATACGCAGTATTTT	CASSSGLETDTQYF